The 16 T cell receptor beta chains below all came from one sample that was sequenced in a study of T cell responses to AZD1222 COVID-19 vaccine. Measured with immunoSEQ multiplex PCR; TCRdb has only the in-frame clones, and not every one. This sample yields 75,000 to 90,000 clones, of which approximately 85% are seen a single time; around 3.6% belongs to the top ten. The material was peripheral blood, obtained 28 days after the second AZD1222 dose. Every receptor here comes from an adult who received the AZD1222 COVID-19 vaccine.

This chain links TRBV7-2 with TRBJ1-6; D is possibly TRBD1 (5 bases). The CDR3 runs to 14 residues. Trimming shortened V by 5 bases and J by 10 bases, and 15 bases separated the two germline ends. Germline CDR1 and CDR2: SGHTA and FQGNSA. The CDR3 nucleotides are TGTGCCAGCAGCCCCGGGGGTGGCGGATCACCCCTCCACTTT. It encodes CASSPGGGGSPLHF.

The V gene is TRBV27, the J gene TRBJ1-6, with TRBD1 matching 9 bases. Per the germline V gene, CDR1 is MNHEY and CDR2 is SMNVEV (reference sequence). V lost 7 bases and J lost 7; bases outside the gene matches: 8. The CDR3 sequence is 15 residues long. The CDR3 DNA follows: TGTGCCAGCACCCCAGGACAGGGGAGGAATTCACCCCTCCACTTT. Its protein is CASTPGQGRNSPLHF.

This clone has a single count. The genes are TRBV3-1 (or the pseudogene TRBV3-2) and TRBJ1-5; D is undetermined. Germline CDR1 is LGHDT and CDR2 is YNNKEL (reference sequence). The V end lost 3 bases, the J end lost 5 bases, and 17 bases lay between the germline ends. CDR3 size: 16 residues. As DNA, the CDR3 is TGTGCCAGCAGCCATCCGGGCCGAGCCCGGGATCAGCCCCAGCATTTT. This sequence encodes CASSHPGRARDQPQHF.

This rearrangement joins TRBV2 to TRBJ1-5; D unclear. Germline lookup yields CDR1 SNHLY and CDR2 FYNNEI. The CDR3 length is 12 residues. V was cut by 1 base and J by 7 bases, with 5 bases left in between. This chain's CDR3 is CASSEEWQPQHF. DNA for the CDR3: TGTGCCAGCAGTGAAGAGTGGCAGCCCCAGCATTTT.

The CDR3 sequence: CSASLIRYGNTIYF. DNA for the CDR3: TGCAGTGCTAGTCTGATACGTTACGGAAACACCATATATTTT. The chain is built from TRBV20-1 and TRBJ1-3; D is undetermined. V was cut by 3 bases and J by 4 bases, with 13 bases left in between. The length of the CDR3 is 14 residues. Germline lookup yields CDR1 DFQATT and CDR2 SNEGSKA (reference sequence).

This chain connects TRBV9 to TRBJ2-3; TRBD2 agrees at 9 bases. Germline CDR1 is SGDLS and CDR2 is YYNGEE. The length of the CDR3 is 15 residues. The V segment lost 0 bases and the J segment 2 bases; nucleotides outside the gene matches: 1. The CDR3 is CASSVGGGDTDTQYF. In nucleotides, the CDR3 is TGTGCCAGCAGCGTAGGCGGGGGGGACACAGATACGCAGTATTTT.

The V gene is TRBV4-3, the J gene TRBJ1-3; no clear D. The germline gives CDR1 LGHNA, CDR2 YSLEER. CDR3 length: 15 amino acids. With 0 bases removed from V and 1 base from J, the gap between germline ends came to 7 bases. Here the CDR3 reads CASSQDGTSGNTIYF. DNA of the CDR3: TGCGCCAGCAGCCAAGACGGCACGTCTGGAAACACCATATATTTT.

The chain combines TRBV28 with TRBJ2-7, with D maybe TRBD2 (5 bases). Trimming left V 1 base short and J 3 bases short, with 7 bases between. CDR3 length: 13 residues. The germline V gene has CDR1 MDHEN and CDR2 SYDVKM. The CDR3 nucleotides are TGTGCCAGCAGTTTATTTCGGGGCTACGAGCAGTACTTC. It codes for CASSLFRGYEQYF.

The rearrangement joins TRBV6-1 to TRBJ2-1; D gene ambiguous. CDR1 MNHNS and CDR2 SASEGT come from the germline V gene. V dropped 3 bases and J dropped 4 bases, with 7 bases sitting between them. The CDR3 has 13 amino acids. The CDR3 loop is CASSDRGYNEQFF. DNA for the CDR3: TGTGCCAGCAGTGACAGAGGTTACAATGAGCAGTTCTTC.

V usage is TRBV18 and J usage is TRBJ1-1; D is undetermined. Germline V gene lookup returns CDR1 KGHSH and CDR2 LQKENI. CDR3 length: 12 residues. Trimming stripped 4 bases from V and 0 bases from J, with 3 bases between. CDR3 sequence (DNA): TGTGCCAGCTCACGCCTGAACACTGAAGCTTTCTTT. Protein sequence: CASSRLNTEAFF.

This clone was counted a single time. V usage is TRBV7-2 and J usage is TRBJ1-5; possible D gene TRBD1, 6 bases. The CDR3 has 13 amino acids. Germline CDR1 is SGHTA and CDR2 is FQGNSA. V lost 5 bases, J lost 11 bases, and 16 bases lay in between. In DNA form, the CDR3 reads TGTGCCAGCAGCCCTATTGGGGGGCAATCCCAGCATTTT. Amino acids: CASSPIGGQSQHF.

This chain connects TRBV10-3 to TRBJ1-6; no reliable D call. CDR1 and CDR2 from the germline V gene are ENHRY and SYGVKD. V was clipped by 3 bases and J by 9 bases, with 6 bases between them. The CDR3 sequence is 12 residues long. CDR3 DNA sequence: TGTGCCATCAGTGACCCCCCTTCACCCCTCCACTTT. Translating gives CAISDPPSPLHF.

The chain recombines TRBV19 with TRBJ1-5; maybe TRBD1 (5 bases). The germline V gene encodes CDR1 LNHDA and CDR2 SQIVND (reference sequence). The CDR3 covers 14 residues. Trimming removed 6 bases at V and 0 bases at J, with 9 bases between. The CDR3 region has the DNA TGTGCCAGTAGCCGACAGTTTAGCAATCAGCCCCAGCATTTT. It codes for CASSRQFSNQPQHF. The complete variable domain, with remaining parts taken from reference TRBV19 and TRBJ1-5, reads DGGITQSPKYLFRKEGQNVTLSCEQNLNHDAMYWYRQDPGQGLRLIYYSQIVNDFQKGDIAEGYSVSREKKESFPLTVTSAQKNPTAFYLCASSRQFSNQPQHFGDGTRLSIL.

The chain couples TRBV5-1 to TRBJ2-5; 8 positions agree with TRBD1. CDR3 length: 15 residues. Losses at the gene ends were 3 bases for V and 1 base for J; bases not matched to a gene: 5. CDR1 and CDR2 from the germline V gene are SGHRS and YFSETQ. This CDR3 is CASSYQGAGQETQYF. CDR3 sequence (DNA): TGCGCCAGCAGCTATCAGGGGGCTGGCCAAGAGACCCAGTACTTC.

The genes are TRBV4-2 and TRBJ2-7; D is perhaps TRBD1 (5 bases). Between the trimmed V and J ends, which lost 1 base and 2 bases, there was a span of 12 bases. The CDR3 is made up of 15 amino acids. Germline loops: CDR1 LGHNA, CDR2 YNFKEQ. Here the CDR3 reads CASSQVVDRAYEQYF. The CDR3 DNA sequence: TGTGCCAGCAGCCAAGTAGTCGACAGAGCCTACGAGCAGTACTTC.

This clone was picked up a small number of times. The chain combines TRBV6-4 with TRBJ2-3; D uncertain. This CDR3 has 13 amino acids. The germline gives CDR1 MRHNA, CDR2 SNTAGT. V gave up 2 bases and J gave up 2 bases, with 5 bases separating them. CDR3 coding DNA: TGTGCCAGCAGTGACACTTCCACAGATACGCAGTATTTT. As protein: CASSDTSTDTQYF.